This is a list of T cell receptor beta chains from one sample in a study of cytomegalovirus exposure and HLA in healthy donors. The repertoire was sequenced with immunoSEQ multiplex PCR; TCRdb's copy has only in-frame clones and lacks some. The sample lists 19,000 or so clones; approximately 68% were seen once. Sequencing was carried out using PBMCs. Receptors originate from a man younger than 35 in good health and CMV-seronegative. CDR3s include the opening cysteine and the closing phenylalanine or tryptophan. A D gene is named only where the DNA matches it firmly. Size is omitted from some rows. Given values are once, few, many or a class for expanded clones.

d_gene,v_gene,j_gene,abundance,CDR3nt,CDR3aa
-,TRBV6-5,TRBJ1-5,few,TGTGCCAGCACCACGTCCCGGGATAGCAATCAGCCCCAGCATTTT,CASTTSRDSNQPQHF
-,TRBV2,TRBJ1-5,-,TGTGCCAGCAAGGAGACAGTGATTAGCAATCAGCCCCAGCATTTT,CASKETVISNQPQHF
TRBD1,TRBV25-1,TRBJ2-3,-,TGTGCCAGCAGTGACCGGACAGGACTCACAGATACGCAGTATTTT,CASSDRTGLTDTQYF
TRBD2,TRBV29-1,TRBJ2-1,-,TGCAGCGTTGGTGCCGGGAGGGAAGAGCAGTTCTTC,CSVGAGREEQFF
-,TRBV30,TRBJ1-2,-,TGTGCCTGGGATCAGGCTAACTATGGCTACACCTTC,CAWDQANYGYTF
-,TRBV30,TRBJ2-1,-,TGTGCCTGGAGTGCGGGGAGATCCTACAATGAGCAGTTCTTC,CAWSAGRSYNEQFF
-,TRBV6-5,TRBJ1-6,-,TGTGCCAGCAGTTACTCGAACCCCAGAAATTCACCCCTCCACTTT,CASSYSNPRNSPLHF
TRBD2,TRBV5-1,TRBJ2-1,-,TGCGCCAGCAGCTTTACTAGCGGGAACAATGAGCAGTTCTTC,CASSFTSGNNEQFF
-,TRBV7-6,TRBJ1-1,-,TGTGCCAGCAGCTTAGATGTGGGGGGCACTGAAGCTTTCTTT,CASSLDVGGTEAFF
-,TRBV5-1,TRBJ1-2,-,TGCGCCAGCAGCCCCGTAGGGGGCTATGGCTACACCTTC,CASSPVGGYGYTF
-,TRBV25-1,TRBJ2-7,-,TGTGCCAGCAGATCCAGGGTAACCTACGAGCAGTACTTC,CASRSRVTYEQYF
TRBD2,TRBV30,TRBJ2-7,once,TGTGCCTGGCGGGGCGGGAGGGCTCGTTACGAGCAGTACTTC,CAWRGGRARYEQYF
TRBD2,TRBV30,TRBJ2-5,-,TGTGCCTGGAGTGTAGCGGGGGTACAAGAGACCCAGTACTTC,CAWSVAGVQETQYF
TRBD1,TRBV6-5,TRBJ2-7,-,TGTGCCAGCAGTTCGGGACAGGGGCCCACATCCTACGAGCAGTACTTC,CASSSGQGPTSYEQYF
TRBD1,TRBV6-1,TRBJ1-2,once,TGTGCCAGCGCCCCATGGGACAGGGGGTATGGCTACACCTTC,CASAPWDRGYGYTF
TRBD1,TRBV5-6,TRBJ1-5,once,TGTGCCAGCAGCCGGACAGGGGGCGAGCAGCCCCAGCATTTT,CASSRTGGEQPQHF
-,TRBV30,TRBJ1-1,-,TGTGCCTGGAGTGTACCCGGGAACCCTGAAGCTTTCTTT,CAWSVPGNPEAFF
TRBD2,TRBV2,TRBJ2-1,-,TGTGCCAGCAGCCTACTAGCGGGAGGTTCCAATGAGCAGTTCTTC,CASSLLAGGSNEQFF
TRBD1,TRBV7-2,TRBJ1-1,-,TGTGCCAGCAGCCTCGTCCCGGGACAGGGGGCAAGGGCTGAAGCTTTCTTT,CASSLVPGQGARAEAFF
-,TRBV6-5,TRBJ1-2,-,TGTGCCAGCAGCCCGGATTGGGCTATCTATGGCTACACCTTC,CASSPDWAIYGYTF
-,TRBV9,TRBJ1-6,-,TGTGCCAGCGGGCCTAATTCACCCCTCCACTTT,CASGPNSPLHF
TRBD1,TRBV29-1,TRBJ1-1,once,TGCAGCGTGGACTCAGGACAGGGGGCACGCACTGAAGCTTTCTTT,CSVDSGQGARTEAFF
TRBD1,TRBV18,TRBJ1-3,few,TGTGCCAGCTCACCGTCCCAGGGGGCTGGAAACACCATATATTTT,CASSPSQGAGNTIYF
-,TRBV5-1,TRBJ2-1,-,TGCGCCAGCAGCTTGGAACTAACCGATACCTACAATGAGCAGTTCTTC,CASSLELTDTYNEQFF
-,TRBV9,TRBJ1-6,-,TGTGCCAGCAGCTCGAGCGCAGGGAAGAATTCACCCCTCCACTTT,CASSSSAGKNSPLHF
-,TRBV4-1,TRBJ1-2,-,TGCGCCAGCAGCCACCACAGAATACCTAACTATGGCTACACCTTC,CASSHHRIPNYGYTF
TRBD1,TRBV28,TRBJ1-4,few,TGTGCCAGCAGTACGGGACAGGGATGGTCGAGGAAACTGTTTTTT,CASSTGQGWSRKLFF